The TCR beta chain under discussion was sequenced for a study of T-cell memory formation after mild COVID-19. Study-level background: Most TCR clusters belonged to a single donor. The study, taken as a whole, reports: There were some responding clones in pre-infection memory, which suggested that cross-reactive memory had joined.

Using its own MiXCR run on the 5' RACE reads, TCRdb lists one record per CDR3 protein. Here the sample spans roughly 150,000 distinct CDR3 sequences, approximately 26% being singletons. A note on this clonotype: Its matching antigen is unknown.

The CDR3 is 15 amino acids. The ends were cut back, 1 base at V and 6 bases at J, with 15 bases in the middle. Germline V gene lookup returns CDR1 SGHVS and CDR2 FNYEAQ. The TCR originated in an adult woman who had mild COVID-19 (a few samples of this study predate the infection). Cell type and time point are not known. The sequenced sample was PBMCs or a T cell subset sorted from them (not recorded which). The gene calls are TRBV7-6 and TRBJ1-1; perhaps TRBD1 as D (6 bases). The CDR3 DNA is TGTGCCAGCAGCTTAGTCGGGGGCGCATTGGCTGAAGCTTTCTTT. This translates into CASSLVGGALAEAFF.